A single T cell receptor beta chain is shown here with its context. The V end was cut by 1 base, the J end by 5 bases, with 7 bases between. The CDR3 consists of 14 residues. The germline CDR1 and CDR2 sequences are SGHNT and YYREEE (reference sequence). Only in-frame clones appear in the TCRdb table, and some are missing; sequencing was by immunoSEQ multiplex PCR. The sample lists hundreds of thousands of clones, around 87% occurring once. This record comes from a study of shared T cell receptors in the human thymus. The data were also submitted as part of a second study, on human thymus T cells. This second study says: Having surgery to correct congenital heart defects, healthy Finnish infants acted as the donors. Thymic and blood repertoires appeared to display a bias in their usage of V and J genes. Related research has reported that thymic repertoires overlap highly among unrelated individuals.

This TCR came from a boy less than two years old with a congenital heart defect. This chain uses TRBV5-4 with TRBJ1-6; D gene ambiguous. What was sequenced was thymocytes. For the CDR3, the DNA is TGTGCCAGCAGCTTGAAAACAGATAATTCACCCCTCCACTTT. Translated: CASSLKTDNSPLHF.